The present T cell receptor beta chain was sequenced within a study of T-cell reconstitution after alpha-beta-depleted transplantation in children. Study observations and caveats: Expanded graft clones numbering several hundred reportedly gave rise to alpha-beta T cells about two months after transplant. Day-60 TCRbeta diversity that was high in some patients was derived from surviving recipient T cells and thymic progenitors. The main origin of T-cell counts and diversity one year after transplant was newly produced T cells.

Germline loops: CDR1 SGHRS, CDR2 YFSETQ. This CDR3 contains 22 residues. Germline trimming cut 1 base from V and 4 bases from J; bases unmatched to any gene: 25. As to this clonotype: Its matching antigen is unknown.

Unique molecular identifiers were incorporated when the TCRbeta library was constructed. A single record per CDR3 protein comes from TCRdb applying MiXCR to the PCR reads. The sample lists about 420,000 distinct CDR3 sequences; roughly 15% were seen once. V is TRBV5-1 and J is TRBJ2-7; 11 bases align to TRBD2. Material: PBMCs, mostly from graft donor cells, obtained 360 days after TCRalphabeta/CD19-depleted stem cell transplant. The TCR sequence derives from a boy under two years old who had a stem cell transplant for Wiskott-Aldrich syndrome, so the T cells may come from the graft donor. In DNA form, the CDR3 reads TGCGCCAGCAGCTTGCGCCCGTACGCCGGGACTAGCGGAGTGAGTCCCTCTTACGAGCAGTACTTC. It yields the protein CASSLRPYAGTSGVSPSYEQYF.